These 29 T cell receptor beta chains were sequenced from one sample in a study of control samples from healthy donors and cancer patients. Assay used: immunoSEQ multiplex PCR; TCRdb lists only in-frame clones, some missing. This sample yields about 89,000 clones, of which around nine tenths are seen a single time; under 25% belongs to the top ten. Input material: blood. The receptors originated from a man aged 25 to 40 in good health.

The rearrangement links TRBV5-1 to TRBJ2-5; D gene ambiguous. This CDR3 is 14 amino acids long. V was shortened by 4 bases and J by 1 base, with 11 bases between the two germline ends. Germline CDR1 is SGHRS and CDR2 is YFSETQ. The CDR3 spells CASSTQDGQETQYF. CDR3 DNA sequence: TGCGCCAGCAGCACCCAGGACGGCCAAGAGACCCAGTACTTC.

In regard to this clone: The same CDR3 is also encoded by other DNA sequences in this sample. The CDR3 DNA follows: TGTGCCAGCAGCGGGCAGAACACTGAAGCTTTCTTT. The encoded protein is CASSGQNTEAFF. The chain joins TRBV7-9 to TRBJ1-1; D unresolved. The germline V gene has CDR1 SEHNR and CDR2 FQNEAQ (reference sequence). V gave up 5 bases and J gave up 1 base, with 5 bases separating them. The CDR3 consists of 12 residues.

The rearrangement uses TRBV4-1 and TRBJ1-4; D unresolved. The CDR3 runs to 15 residues. Germline CDR1 MGHRA, CDR2 YSYEKL. With 4 bases removed from V and 6 bases from J, the gap between germline ends came to 15 bases. This chain's CDR3 is CASSLQHRPDEKLFF. Here the CDR3 DNA reads TGCGCCAGCAGCCTACAGCATCGACCGGATGAAAAACTGTTTTTT.

The chain couples TRBV9 to TRBJ2-2; D uncertain. Trimming pared 3 bases from V and 1 base from J, leaving 10 bases between. Germline loops: CDR1 SGDLS, CDR2 YYNGEE. The CDR3 is 15 amino acids. CDR3 in amino acids: CASSAGDQNTGELFF. The CDR3 bases are TGTGCCAGCAGCGCCGGCGACCAGAACACCGGGGAGCTGTTTTTT.

J is TRBJ1-6 and V is TRBV18; no firm D call. The germline CDR1 and CDR2 sequences are KGHSH and LQKENI. This CDR3 has 15 residues. V was shortened by 3 bases and J by 5 bases, with 11 bases between the two germline ends. The CDR3 reads CASSPARANNSPLHF. The CDR3, as DNA: TGTGCCAGCTCACCGGCACGGGCTAATAATTCACCCCTCCACTTT.

The gene calls are TRBV19 and TRBJ1-4; D is undetermined. Trimming pared 7 bases from V and 0 bases from J, leaving 15 bases between. The CDR3 has 16 amino acids. Per the germline V gene, CDR1 is LNHDA and CDR2 is SQIVND (reference sequence). CDR3 in amino acids: CASTPSRQSTNEKLFF. In nucleotides, the CDR3 is TGTGCCAGTACCCCCAGCAGGCAGTCAACTAATGAAAAACTGTTTTTT. Full variable domain (outside the CDR3, taken from reference TRBV19 and TRBJ1-4): DGGITQSPKYLFRKEGQNVTLSCEQNLNHDAMYWYRQDPGQGLRLIYYSQIVNDFQKGDIAEGYSVSREKKESFPLTVTSAQKNPTAFYLCASTPSRQSTNEKLFFGSGTQLSVL.

This clone showed up just a few times. The chain combines TRBV19 with TRBJ2-3; weak D call: TRBD2 (6 bases). CDR1 is LNHDA, CDR2 SQIVND, per germline (reference sequence). The CDR3 runs to 12 residues. V was trimmed by 4 bases and J by 6 bases, leaving 8 bases between them. The CDR3 loop reads CASSTRGDTQYF. The CDR3 nucleotides read TGTGCCAGTAGTACCCGGGGGGATACGCAGTATTTT.

J is TRBJ1-1 and V is TRBV18, with a tentative D call TRBD1 (5 bases). Germline V gene data show CDR1 as KGHSH and CDR2 as LQKENI. There are 15 residues in the CDR3. The germline V and J ends were trimmed by 0 bases and 7 bases, with 15 bases remaining between them. The CDR3 reads CASSPPSRRAVEAFF. DNA of the CDR3: TGTGCCAGCTCACCACCCTCCCGCAGGGCGGTTGAAGCTTTCTTT.

The CDR3 reads CASSPGGAGASYNEQFF. In DNA form, the CDR3 reads TGTGCCAGCAGCCCCGGGGGAGCGGGCGCGTCCTACAATGAGCAGTTCTTC. The rearrangement uses TRBV5-4 and TRBJ2-1, with D perhaps TRBD2 (6 bases). From germline, CDR1 is SGHNT and CDR2 YYREEE (reference sequence). Trimming removed 4 bases at V and 1 base at J, with 18 bases between. CDR3 length: 17 residues.

This chain links TRBV9 with TRBJ1-4; maybe TRBD1 (5 bases). Germline CDR1 SGDLS, CDR2 YYNGEE. Trimming stripped 0 bases from V and 0 bases from J, with 9 bases between. This CDR3 has 16 amino acids. In DNA, the CDR3 is TGTGCCAGCAGCGTAGGTAGACAGACAACTAATGAAAAACTGTTTTTT. Its translation: CASSVGRQTTNEKLFF.

The chain combines TRBV7-8 with TRBJ2-7; possible D gene TRBD1, 5 bases. This CDR3 is 13 amino acids long. Germline lookup yields CDR1 SGHVS and CDR2 FQNEAQ. The germline V and J ends were trimmed by 3 bases and 6 bases, with 12 bases remaining between them. This CDR3 reads CASSLAGSSEQYV. CDR3 DNA: TGTGCCAGCAGCTTGGCAGGGTCCAGCGAGCAGTACGTC.

Concerning this clone itself: The identical CDR3 is also encoded by other nucleotide sequences in the sample. The chain couples TRBV30 to TRBJ1-2, with no clear D. Germline loops: CDR1 GTSNPN, CDR2 SVGIG (reference sequence). Trimming took 2 bases from V and 4 from J, leaving 5 bases between them. The CDR3 sequence is 11 residues long. CDR3 sequence (DNA): TGTGCCTGGAGTCAAGGCTATGGCTACACCTTC. Translating gives CAWSQGYGYTF. The variable domain in full, with the rest retrieved from reference TRBV30 and TRBJ1-2, is SQTIHQWPATLVQPVGSPLSLECTVEGTSNPNLYWYRQAAGRGLQLLFYSVGIGQISSEVPQNLSASRPQDRQFILSSKKLLLSDSGFYLCAWSQGYGYTFGSGTRLTVV.

The V call is TRBV11-3, the J call TRBJ2-1, with D possibly being TRBD1 (6 bases). The CDR3 extends over 15 amino acids. CDR1 is SGHNT and CDR2 is YENEEA in the germline V gene. V lost 4 bases to trimming and J lost 0 bases, with 10 bases between them. Here the CDR3 reads CASSSDRSSYNEQFF. The CDR3 DNA reads TGTGCCAGCAGCTCCGACAGGAGCTCCTACAATGAGCAGTTCTTC.

The rearrangement links TRBV6-1 to TRBJ1-2; TRBD1 agrees at 9 bases. Trimming took 0 bases from V and 4 from J; bases not matched to a gene: 9. Germline loops: CDR1 MNHNS, CDR2 SASEGT. The CDR3 consists of 17 residues. This CDR3 reads CASSEAGLGQGGYGYTF. The CDR3 DNA is TGTGCCAGCAGTGAAGCGGGACTGGGACAGGGAGGCTATGGCTACACCTTC.

The chain is built from TRBV9 and TRBJ1-2; TRBD1 agrees at 8 bases. The CDR3 totals 16 residues. The germline gives CDR1 SGDLS, CDR2 YYNGEE. V lost 1 base to trimming and J lost 4 bases; unmatched junction nucleotides: 9. The CDR3 region is CASSVRLAGGPYGYTF. CDR3 bases: TGTGCCAGCAGCGTACGATTAGCAGGGGGCCCCTATGGCTACACCTTC.

V gene TRBV9 combines with J gene TRBJ2-2, with TRBD1 identical over 11 bases. In germline, CDR1 is SGDLS, CDR2 YYNGEE. This CDR3 has 17 amino acids. The V and J ends lost 4 bases and 4 bases, in that order; junction bases with no gene match: 9. CDR3 in DNA: TGTGCCAGCAGCCCGCGGCGGGGGACAGGGGGCACCGGGGAGCTGTTTTTT. Amino acid sequence: CASSPRRGTGGTGELFF.

This clone is classed as large (0.1 to 1%). The V and J genes are TRBV5-1 and TRBJ2-3, with TRBD2 matching 9 bases. This CDR3 spans 16 amino acids. J was trimmed by 4 bases and V by 7 bases; bases with no gene match: 13. The germline V gene encodes CDR1 SGHRS and CDR2 YFSETQ. CDR3 amino acids: CASRPPGAGGPDTQYF. In DNA form, the CDR3 reads TGCGCCAGCCGCCCCCCGGGGGCGGGGGGGCCAGATACGCAGTATTTT.

The rearrangement uses TRBV24-1 and TRBJ2-5; D remains ambiguous. The CDR3 consists of 11 residues. Trimming pared 4 bases from V and 7 bases from J, leaving 6 bases between. The germline V gene has CDR1 KGHDR and CDR2 SFDVKD. The chain's CDR3 is CATSELGTQYF. CDR3 DNA: TGTGCCACCAGTGAGTTAGGGACCCAGTACTTC.

The J gene is TRBJ2-5, the V gene TRBV10-2; perhaps TRBD2 as D (5 bases). From germline, CDR1 is WSHSY and CDR2 SAAADI. V lost 3 bases and J lost 9, with 11 bases in between. The CDR3 runs 12 residues. The CDR3 region is CASSEGTGAQYF. As DNA, the CDR3 is TGCGCCAGCAGTGAAGGCACCGGGGCCCAGTACTTC.

The chain combines TRBV14 with TRBJ2-3; possibly TRBD1 for D (6 bases). Germline CDR1 reads SGHDN; CDR2 reads FVKESK. The ends were cut back, 4 bases at V and 6 bases at J, with 14 bases in the middle. CDR3 length equals 14 residues. DNA for the CDR3: TGTGCCAGCAGCCCGCGACAGGTATTGGATACGCAGTATTTT. It specifies CASSPRQVLDTQYF. The full variable domain, in which reference TRBV14 and TRBJ2-3 provide the parts outside the CDR3, is EAGVTQFPSHSVIEKGQTVTLRCDPISGHDNLYWYRRVMGKEIKFLLHFVKESKQDESGMPNNRFLAERTGGTYSTLKVQPAELEDSGVYFCASSPRQVLDTQYFGPGTRLTVL.

The CDR3 here is CASSPRQSIRYTEAFF. The CDR3 coding sequence is TGTGCCAGTAGCCCTCGACAGAGTATAAGATACACTGAAGCTTTCTTT. The chain recombines TRBV19 with TRBJ1-1, with TRBD1 as a possible D gene (5 bases). The CDR3 length is 16 residues. Germline V lookup: CDR1 LNHDA, CDR2 SQIVND (reference sequence). Trimming stripped 6 bases from V and 3 bases from J, with 20 bases between. The full variable domain, rest sourced from reference TRBV19 and TRBJ1-1, is DGGITQSPKYLFRKEGQNVTLSCEQNLNHDAMYWYRQDPGQGLRLIYYSQIVNDFQKGDIAEGYSVSREKKESFPLTVTSAQKNPTAFYLCASSPRQSIRYTEAFFGQGTRLTVV.

This sequence joins TRBV6-6 and TRBJ1-4; D uncertain. Germline assignment: CDR1 MNHNY and CDR2 SVGAGI (reference sequence). The CDR3 totals 13 residues. V lost 7 bases to trimming and J lost 8 bases, with 14 bases between them. The CDR3 reads CASTLMGREKLFF. The CDR3 coding sequence is TGTGCCAGCACCCTGATGGGTCGGGAAAAACTGTTTTTT.

The genes are TRBV29-1 and TRBJ2-3; D is unresolved. The V end was cut by 5 bases, the J end by 3 bases, with 12 bases between. This CDR3 comprises 13 residues. CDR1 SQVTM and CDR2 ANQGSEA come from the germline V gene. CDR3 loop: CSVTVLGTDTQYF. Here the CDR3 DNA reads TGCAGCGTTACAGTTTTAGGAACAGATACGCAGTATTTT.

This rearrangement joins TRBV9 to TRBJ2-1; 8 positions match TRBD2. This CDR3 has 15 amino acids. The V and J ends lost 0 bases and 3 bases, in that order; junction bases with no gene match: 2. Germline V gene sequence: CDR1 SGDLS, CDR2 YYNGEE. CDR3 DNA: TGTGCCAGCAGCGTAGGGCGGGGGGACTACAATGAGCAGTTCTTC. Translated, it gives CASSVGRGDYNEQFF.

The V call is TRBV29-1, the J call TRBJ1-1, with D perhaps TRBD1 (6 bases). V lost 2 bases to trimming and J lost 5 bases, with 15 bases between them. Germline CDR1 reads SQVTM; CDR2 reads ANQGSEA. This CDR3 has 14 amino acids. CDR3 loop: CSVESLGAGTEAFF. In nucleotides, the CDR3 is TGCAGCGTTGAAAGTCTGGGGGCGGGTACTGAAGCTTTCTTT. Variable domain in full (rest from reference TRBV29-1 and TRBJ1-1): SAVISQKPSRDICQRGTSLTIQCQVDSQVTMMFWYRQQPGQSLTLIATANQGSEATYESGFVIDKFPISRPNLTFSTLTVSNMSPEDSSIYLCSVESLGAGTEAFFGQGTRLTVV.

CDR3 amino acids: CASSPHPGQGLNEQFF. The CDR3 nucleotides read TGCGCCAGCAGCCCCCACCCGGGACAGGGGTTGAATGAGCAGTTCTTC. This chain links TRBV4-1 with TRBJ2-1; TRBD1 agrees at 10 bases. After removal of 4 bases from V and 7 bases from J, the junction contained 10 bases not matched to a gene. This CDR3 spans 16 amino acids. CDR1 is MGHRA, CDR2 YSYEKL, per germline.

J is TRBJ2-3 and V is TRBV9; perhaps D is TRBD1 or TRBD2 (6 bases each). The CDR3 consists of 14 residues. The germline gives CDR1 SGDLS, CDR2 YYNGEE. V lost 0 bases, J lost 7 bases, and 12 bases lay in between. The CDR3 protein is CASSVGRGTHTQYF. Here the CDR3 DNA reads TGTGCCAGCAGCGTAGGTCGGGGGACACATACGCAGTATTTT.

The chain links TRBV11-2 to TRBJ2-3, with D uncertain. CDR1 is SGHAT, CDR2 FQNNGV, per germline. The CDR3 has 13 residues. V shed 3 bases and J shed 7 bases, with 11 bases lying between them. The CDR3 DNA follows: TGTGCCAGCAGCTTCCCTACGGTTTATACGCAGTATTTT. It encodes CASSFPTVYTQYF.

This rearrangement joins TRBV3-1 (or the pseudogene TRBV3-2) to TRBJ1-5; D possibly corresponds to TRBD1 (5 bases). The V end lost 5 bases, the J end lost 6 bases, and 11 bases lay between the germline ends. The CDR3 is 13 residues long. Germline V lookup: CDR1 LGHDT, CDR2 YNNKEL (reference sequence). CDR3 sequence reads: CASSSGGSQPQHF. The CDR3 nucleotides read TGTGCCAGCAGCTCCGGGGGGAGTCAGCCCCAGCATTTT.